This T cell receptor beta chain was sequenced during a study of blood T cell repertoires in COVID-19 (dated by TCRdb to the early 2020s). About the investigation overall: Collaborator samples came from the United States, Italy and Spain and covered acute and convalescent phases of COVID-19. Nearly every sample came with metadata listing a de-identified subject ID, COVID-19 status, age in years and sex. Where available, HLA class I and class II types were obtained from metadata supplied by the sample provider rather than from assay-based typing. The repertoires were made available in a free public database intended to serve as a resource for research on the immune response to SARS-CoV-2. Subjects who had been exposed to COVID-19, were actively infected with it, or had recovered from it provided the deeply sampled blood TCRbeta repertoires that made up the dataset. The material from the prospective study consisted of cDNA or gDNA derived from T cells, B-cell-depleted T cells, or PBMCs. The samples were drawn from two sources: the first 160 participants of the ongoing ImmuneRACE study, and 1,000 to 1,500 subjects contributed by 6 global collaborators.

The immunoSEQ Assay, a bias-controlled multiplex PCR, was used to amplify TCRbeta CDR3 regions from genomic DNA. The authors' pipeline ran thus. Nucleated cell counts per sample were estimated from amplification of reference gene primers within the assay. Sequence reads were collapsed and filtered to measure the absolute abundance of every unique TCRbeta CDR3 rearrangement. Productive Simpson clonality was computed per sample as the square root of Simpson's diversity index over productive rearrangements. Held by TCRdb, this immuneACCESS table contains in-frame sequences only and omits some clones. Under half of the omission traces to an unresolved V gene where checked; the cause of the rest is unknown. From that table come the V and J calls and clone size; the DNA was used to work out D and trimming. This sample holds under 300,000 clones; around 89% were observed only once. The ten biggest clones cover under 9.5% of the sample.

Participants in the prospective study were aged 18 to 89 years, lived in 20 to 30 United States geographic areas, and enrolled through a virtual design. To assign participants to cohorts, the prospective study relied on clinical history that participants themselves reported in a screening survey and a study questionnaire. Recovered participants in ImmuneRACE Cohort 3 were defined as having two consecutive negative NP/OP PCR tests, clearance from a healthcare professional, or resolution of symptoms. In the prospective study, mobile phlebotomists collected whole blood, serum and a nasopharyngeal or oropharyngeal swab from each participant. Additional blood draws and questionnaires over an approximately 2-month period could optionally be provided by prospective study participants. Before DNA extraction, blood samples from the prospective study were shipped at room temperature or frozen. The germline V gene encodes CDR1 MGHRA and CDR2 YSYEKL. V sheds 0 bases and J sheds 4 bases, leaving 13 bases between their ends. The CDR3 runs 16 residues from the cysteine to the phenylalanine. This entry keeps only the CDR3 DNA: 48 bases, framed from base 1.

What the authors observed across the whole study: Clinical and demographic metadata were provided uncurated, with the amount varying by source and participant.

Concerning this clone: This receptor's antigen is unknown. Base qualities are not at hand, and no much larger clone is one base apart.

The chain was built from TRBV4-1 and TRBJ2-1; D gene: possibly TRBD2, on 5 matching bases. The specimen sequenced was PBMCs or T cells enriched from blood (not recorded which). The receptor comes from a man aged 40-55 years who had recovered from COVID-19. The DNA is as follows: TGCGCCAGCAGCCAAGAAGGAGGCAGTATTTACAATGAGCAGTTCTTC. This translates into CASSQEGGSIYNEQFF.